These 31 T cell receptor beta chains were sequenced from one sample in a study of OX40 agonist ivuxolimab in advanced cancers. The assay was immunoSEQ multiplex PCR, and TCRdb's table has in-frame clones only and misses some. The table has tens of thousands of clones, about four fifths seen once; the top ten hold approximately 6.5%. This specimen was CD4+ or CD8+ T cells sorted from blood, taken in a trial of the OX40 agonist ivuxolimab. The receptors originated from an adult with an advanced solid tumor such as melanoma, head and neck, liver or kidney cancer.

This clone is medium-sized in the sample. V gene TRBV5-5 combines with J gene TRBJ2-7, with D unresolved. Germline values: CDR1 SGHKS, CDR2 YYEKEE (reference sequence). V was trimmed by 0 bases and J by 4 bases, leaving 8 bases between them. This CDR3 spans 13 amino acids. CDR3 in DNA: TGTGCCAGCAGCTTGGATCGGGTTTACGAGCAGTACTTC. Amino acid sequence: CASSLDRVYEQYF.

The DNA for the CDR3 is TGTGCCAGCAGAATGGGAGAGACCCAGTACTTC. It is translated as CASRMGETQYF. The V call is TRBV6-5, the J call TRBJ2-5; D is uncertain. With 6 bases removed from V and 4 bases from J, the gap between germline ends came to 6 bases. This CDR3 has 11 residues. Germline V CDR1 and CDR2: MNHEY, SVGAGI.

The rearrangement links TRBV4-1 to TRBJ1-2; D uncertain. The CDR3 is 13 residues long. Germline CDR1 and CDR2: MGHRA and YSYEKL. V shed 1 base and J shed 8 bases, with 11 bases lying between them. This chain's CDR3 is CASSQVFREGYTF. As DNA, the CDR3 is TGCGCCAGCAGCCAAGTTTTCAGAGAGGGCTACACCTTC.

A few counts support this clone. J is TRBJ1-1 and V is TRBV27; possibly TRBD1 for D (6 bases). Looked up from germline, CDR1 is MNHEY and CDR2 is SMNVEV (reference sequence). The CDR3 is 15 amino acids. V was cut by 0 bases and J by 2 bases, with 10 bases left in between. CDR3 protein: CASSLSTGTNTEAFF. CDR3 nucleotides: TGTGCCAGCAGTTTATCGACAGGAACTAACACTGAAGCTTTCTTT.

The chain couples TRBV7-6 to TRBJ2-1; D is unresolved. V lost 5 bases and J lost 7, with 12 bases in between. The germline gives CDR1 SGHVS, CDR2 FNYEAQ. The CDR3 extends over 13 amino acids. In DNA, the CDR3 is TGTGCCAGCAGCCTGGGAAACCAGAATGAGCAGTTCTTC. This encodes CASSLGNQNEQFF.

The V and J genes are TRBV27 and TRBJ1-5; possibly TRBD1 for D (5 bases). V lost 2 bases and J 3 bases, leaving 14 bases between the germline ends. The germline gives CDR1 MNHEY, CDR2 SMNVEV (reference sequence). CDR3 length: 16 residues. CDR3 amino acids: CASSLIGEGVNQPQHF. CDR3 nucleotide sequence: TGTGCCAGCAGTTTAATCGGGGAAGGGGTCAATCAGCCCCAGCATTTT.

The gene calls are TRBV7-9 and TRBJ2-1, with 14 bases aligning to TRBD2. CDR3 size: 14 residues. Looked up from germline, CDR1 is SEHNR and CDR2 is FQNEAQ (reference sequence). Losses at the gene ends were 5 bases for V and 15 bases for J; bases not matched to a gene: 9. This CDR3 is CASSPRLAGGHLFF. The CDR3 bases are TGTGCCAGCAGCCCTAGACTAGCGGGAGGGCATTTGTTCTTC.

The V and J genes are TRBV7-6 and TRBJ2-5; 13 bases line up with TRBD2. Trimming removed 3 bases from V and 5 bases from J; junction bases left unmatched: 6. This CDR3 is built from 16 residues. Germline V gene sequence: CDR1 SGHVS, CDR2 FNYEAQ. CDR3 in amino acids: CASSLTSGGPRETQYF. The DNA for the CDR3 is TGTGCCAGCAGCTTGACTAGCGGGGGGCCACGGGAGACCCAGTACTTC.

This sequence joins TRBV28 and TRBJ2-1; D perhaps matches TRBD1 (6 bases). CDR3 length: 15 residues. Germline V CDR1 and CDR2: MDHEN, SYDVKM. V lost 5 bases and J lost 6, with 17 bases in between. The CDR3, as DNA: TGTGCCAGCAGTCACGTACAGGGAGAGGTCAATGAGCAGTTCTTC. Translated: CASSHVQGEVNEQFF.

The chain links TRBV28 to TRBJ1-5; D is possibly TRBD1 (6 bases). Per the germline V gene, CDR1 is MDHEN and CDR2 is SYDVKM. Trimming pared 6 bases from V and 2 bases from J, leaving 14 bases between. The CDR3 has 15 amino acids. The CDR3 spells CASRAAGGGNQPQHF. CDR3 coding DNA: TGTGCCAGCAGGGCCGCGGGGGGCGGCAATCAGCCCCAGCATTTT.

This clone was seen more than once but under ten times. The chain combines TRBV10-2 with TRBJ2-1, with TRBD2 matching over 9 bases. Germline lookup yields CDR1 WSHSY and CDR2 SAAADI. The CDR3 has 13 amino acids. V lost 8 bases, J lost 6 bases, and 5 bases stayed unmatched. CDR3 amino acids: CASSGTSSNEQFF. As DNA, the CDR3 is TGCGCCAGCTCAGGGACTAGCTCCAATGAGCAGTTCTTC.

The CDR3 bases are TGTGCCAGTAGTATTGGACAGGGGAACACTGAAGCTTTCTTT. This gives the protein CASSIGQGNTEAFF. The chain links TRBV19 to TRBJ1-1, with 8 bases matching TRBD1. The CDR3 spans 14 residues. Per germline, CDR1 LNHDA and CDR2 SQIVND (reference sequence). V dropped 3 bases and J dropped 1; count of bases not matched to a gene: 1.

The chain has TRBV7-8 and TRBJ2-7; no clear D. Germline CDR1 is SGHVS and CDR2 is FQNEAQ. Trimming removed 2 bases from V and 1 base from J, with 9 bases in between. The CDR3 is 14 amino acids. The CDR3, as DNA: TGTGCCAGCAGCTTACATCCTGGATCCTACGAGCAGTACGTC. Translation gives CASSLHPGSYEQYV.

J is TRBJ2-7 and V is TRBV9; 8 bases match TRBD1. The V gene's germline CDR1 is SGDLS and CDR2 YYNGEE. This CDR3 spans 14 amino acids. The J segment lost 6 bases and the V segment lost 4 bases, leaving 9 bases of the junction unmatched. The CDR3 sequence is CASSLGQDIPEQYF. The CDR3 nucleotides are TGTGCCAGCAGCCTGGGACAGGATATACCCGAGCAGTACTTC.

CDR3 residues: CASSQPRDGLNEKLFF. DNA for the CDR3: TGTGCCAGCAGCCAACCAAGGGACGGTCTAAATGAAAAACTGTTTTTT. The rearrangement joins TRBV5-6 to TRBJ1-4; a possible D gene is TRBD1 (5 bases). Trimming stripped 4 bases from V and 5 bases from J, with 18 bases between. The CDR3 is made up of 16 amino acids. The germline V gene encodes CDR1 SGHDT and CDR2 YYEEEE. The variable domain in full, with the rest retrieved from reference TRBV5-6 and TRBJ1-4, is DAGVTQSPTHLIKTRGQQVTLRCSPKSGHDTVSWYQQALGQGPQFIFQYYEEEERQRGNFPDRFSGHQFPNYSSELNVNALLLGDSALYLCASSQPRDGLNEKLFFGSGTQLSVL.

The rearrangement uses TRBV7-9 and TRBJ2-1; D is undetermined. V lost 11 bases and J lost 4, with 12 bases in between. This CDR3 is 12 amino acids long. From germline, CDR1 is SEHNR and CDR2 FQNEAQ (reference sequence). The CDR3 DNA reads as TGTGCCCTTACCCTCGGTTACAATGAGCAGTTCTTC. Protein sequence: CALTLGYNEQFF. The variable domain in full, completed from reference TRBV7-9 and TRBJ2-1, reads DTGVSQNPRHKITKRGQNVTFRCDPISEHNRLYWYRQTLGQGPEFLTYFQNEAQLEKSRLLSDRFSAERPKGSFSTLEIQRTEQGDSAMYLCALTLGYNEQFFGPGTRLTVL.

This chain links TRBV5-4 with TRBJ1-2, with D possibly being TRBD1 (5 bases). The germline V gene encodes CDR1 SGHNT and CDR2 YYREEE (reference sequence). The length of the CDR3 is 15 residues. The V end was cut by 0 bases, the J end by 6 bases, with 15 bases between. This CDR3 is CASSLGTSPDDGYTF. The CDR3 DNA reads as TGTGCCAGCAGCTTGGGGACATCTCCAGATGATGGCTACACCTTC.

Worth noting for this clone: The junction and the germline gene differ at one end; a read error may be behind it. The chain couples TRBV19 to TRBJ1-2, with D maybe TRBD1 (5 bases). The CDR3 sequence is 15 residues long. The germline V gene has CDR1 LNHDA and CDR2 SQIVND (reference sequence). The CDR3 loop is CASRIVLRGRGGYTF. The CDR3 DNA reads as TGTGCCAGTAGAATAGTACTTAGGGGACGTGGCGGCTACACCTTC.

The chain carries TRBV18 and TRBJ2-3, with 9 bases fitting TRBD1. The CDR3 contains 15 residues. Germline-derived CDR1 and CDR2 are KGHSH and LQKENI. Trimming cost V 3 bases and J 5 bases; bases outside gene matches: 6. CDR3 loop: CASSPKTGQGDTQYF. CDR3 coding DNA: TGTGCCAGCTCACCTAAAACGGGACAGGGAGATACGCAGTATTTT.

The rearrangement joins TRBV2 to TRBJ1-4; 7 bases are shared with TRBD1. This CDR3 comprises 15 residues. After removal of 2 bases from V and 7 bases from J, the junction contained 7 bases not matched to a gene. Germline V gene data show CDR1 as SNHLY and CDR2 as FYNNEI. This CDR3 is CASSEFRGGGEKLFF. CDR3 bases: TGTGCCAGCAGTGAATTTCGAGGGGGCGGTGAAAAACTGTTTTTT. Drawing the rest from reference TRBV2 and TRBJ1-4, the complete variable domain is EPEVTQTPSHQVTQMGQEVILRCVPISNHLYFYWYRQILGQKVEFLVSFYNNEISEKSEIFDDQFSVERPDGSNFTLKIRSTKLEDSAMYFCASSEFRGGGEKLFFGSGTQLSVL.

This clone is labeled large. The identical CDR3 is also encoded by other nucleotide sequences in the sample. This chain connects TRBV30 to TRBJ2-7; TRBD1 matches 8 bases. Germline CDR1 is GTSNPN and CDR2 is SVGIG (reference sequence). This CDR3 has 14 residues. After removal of 3 bases from V and 1 base from J, the junction contained 5 bases not matched to a gene. The CDR3 DNA follows: TGTGCCTGGAGGGAGAGGACAGGGTCCTACGAGCAGTACTTC. Translated: CAWRERTGSYEQYF.

This chain connects TRBV11-3 to TRBJ2-3; the D is unclear. Between the trimmed V and J ends, which lost 10 bases and 0 bases, there was a span of 11 bases. The length of the CDR3 is 13 residues. Germline V gene sequence: CDR1 SGHNT, CDR2 YENEEA. This chain's CDR3 is CATSYGSTDTQYF. The CDR3 DNA sequence: TGTGCCACCTCATACGGTAGCACAGATACGCAGTATTTT.

CDR3 loop: CASSQARDTAFKGYTF. The CDR3 DNA reads TGCGCCAGCAGCCAAGCGAGGGACACGGCTTTCAAGGGCTACACCTTC. The chain joins TRBV4-3 to TRBJ1-2, with D possibly TRBD1 on 6 matching bases. The CDR3 length is 16 residues. The germline V and J ends were trimmed by 1 base and 8 bases, with 20 bases remaining between them. Germline CDR1 is LGHNA and CDR2 is YSLEER.

The gene calls are TRBV5-4 and TRBJ2-2; 7 bases agree with TRBD1. The length of the CDR3 is 15 residues. Germline CDR1 reads SGHNT; CDR2 reads YYREEE (reference sequence). The ends lost 6 bases at V and 4 bases at J; junction bases unmatched: 9. The CDR3 nucleotides read TGTGCCAGCACCGAGACAGGGTCGGGCACCGGGGAGCTGTTTTTT. It specifies CASTETGSGTGELFF.

This clone was picked up one time. The chain has TRBV7-9 and TRBJ1-2; 7 nucleotides agree with TRBD1. J was trimmed by 6 bases and V by 6 bases; bases with no gene match: 7. The CDR3 consists of 13 residues. The germline CDR1 and CDR2 sequences are SEHNR and FQNEAQ (reference sequence). The CDR3 DNA reads as TGTGCCAGCAGTCCGGGGGACAGCGATGGCTACACCTTC. It encodes CASSPGDSDGYTF. Variable domain in full (rest from reference TRBV7-9 and TRBJ1-2): DTGVSQNPRHKITKRGQNVTFRCDPISEHNRLYWYRQTLGQGPEFLTYFQNEAQLEKSRLLSDRFSAERPKGSFSTLEIQRTEQGDSAMYLCASSPGDSDGYTFGSGTRLTVV.

This sequence joins TRBV27 and TRBJ2-7, with unresolved D. Trimming stripped 2 bases from V and 5 bases from J, with 4 bases between. This CDR3 comprises 11 residues. Germline CDR1 and CDR2: MNHEY and SMNVEV (reference sequence). The DNA for the CDR3 is TGTGCCAGCAGTTTAGGCAACGAGCAGTACTTC. This encodes CASSLGNEQYF.

As regards this clone: This same CDR3 is encoded by further DNA sequences in the sample. The V and J genes are TRBV28 and TRBJ2-1, with 11 bases fitting TRBD2. The germline CDR1 and CDR2 sequences are MDHEN and SYDVKM. The CDR3 runs 14 residues. V shed 2 bases and J 7 bases; nucleotides not matched to a gene: 1. CDR3 sequence (DNA): TGTGCCAGCAGTTTACTAGCGGGAGGAAATGAGCAGTTCTTC. This translates into CASSLLAGGNEQFF.

The rearrangement uses TRBV5-3 and TRBJ1-6; 8 nucleotides agree with TRBD1. TRBV5-3 is treated as an ORF (open reading frame) with a function not yet certain. The CDR3 length is 13 residues. Losses at the gene ends were 8 bases for V and 10 bases for J; bases not matched to a gene: 8. CDR3 sequence (DNA): TGTGCCAGCAGCCCCGGACAGGGATCACCCCTCCACTTT. This codes for CASSPGQGSPLHF.

The chain links TRBV11-2 to TRBJ2-7, with TRBD2 as a possible D gene (5 bases). CDR3 length equals 15 residues. V was cut by 1 base and J by 3 bases, with 13 bases left in between. CDR1 and CDR2 from the germline V gene are SGHAT and FQNNGV. In nucleotides, the CDR3 is TGTGCCAGCAGCTTAGGGGCTAGCCGGTTCTACGAGCAGTACGTC. Its translation: CASSLGASRFYEQYV.

V is TRBV21-1 and J is TRBJ2-7. TRBV21-1 is a documented pseudogene. The CDR3 consists of 12 residues. CDR3 residues: CASSKEAYEQYV. DNA for the CDR3: TGTGCCAGCAGCAAAGAGGCCTACGAGCAGTACGTC.

The V call is TRBV11-2, the J call TRBJ1-1; D gene unclear. The CDR3 contains 13 residues. V was clipped by 5 bases and J by 11 bases, with 18 bases between them. Germline V CDR1 and CDR2: SGHAT, FQNNGV. The CDR3 region has the DNA TGTGCCAGCAGCCACTTTCCGGAACCCGGGGCTTTCTTT. Its protein product is CASSHFPEPGAFF.